This T cell receptor beta chain was captured in a study of T-cell memory formation after mild COVID-19. Findings and limits, study-wide: Memory cells collected pre-infection included some clones that later responded, suggesting cross-reactive memory joined. Clones shrinking between day 15 and 85 showed a balanced CD4/CD8 split, and those that grew later tilted toward CD4+.

A word on this clonotype: Antigen: not known.

CDR3 length: 16 amino acids. Germline V gene sequence: CDR1 MGHRA, CDR2 YSYEKL. The V end was cut by 0 bases, the J end by 4 bases, with 15 bases between. Libraries for TCRalpha and TCRbeta carried sample barcodes and unique molecular identifiers via 5'RACE. One entry per CDR3 protein, called by TCRdb with MiXCR from the 5' RACE reads. The profile shows some 300,000 distinct CDR3 sequences, roughly a fifth of them singletons. Sequenced input: PBMCs or a T cell subset sorted from them (not recorded which). The rearrangement joins TRBV4-1 to TRBJ1-2; no clear D. This receptor was obtained from a man aged 18 to 30 who had mild COVID-19 (a few samples of this study predate the infection). Cell type and time point are not known. The CDR3: CASSQDRRVDGYGYTF. In DNA, the CDR3 is TGCGCCAGCAGCCAAGATCGCCGGGTAGACGGCTATGGCTACACCTTC.